Described below is a single T cell receptor beta chain sequence and its context. These data originate in a study of blood T cell repertoires in COVID-19. Study summary: T cells, B-cell-depleted T cells, or PBMCs supplied cDNA or gDNA.

The CDR3 contains 14 residues. Trimming took 5 bases from V and 6 from J; bases not matched to a gene: 5. Germline V lookup: CDR1 LNHDA, CDR2 SQIVND (reference sequence). While infection was still active, Seattle patients were enrolled and then followed longitudinally. TCRdb's table, derived via immunoSEQ multiplex PCR, lists solely in-frame clones and lacks some. The sample records 400,000 to 450,000 clones, 70% to 90% being singletons. The chain carries TRBV19 and TRBJ2-2, with 8 bases lining up with TRBD1. Material: peripheral blood. The clonotype comes from a woman in her thirties or forties with COVID-19, enrolled during active disease. The DNA for the CDR3 is TGTGCCAGTAGTTCGGACAGGGTCTCCGGGGAGCTGTTTTTT. Amino acid sequence: CASSSDRVSGELFF.